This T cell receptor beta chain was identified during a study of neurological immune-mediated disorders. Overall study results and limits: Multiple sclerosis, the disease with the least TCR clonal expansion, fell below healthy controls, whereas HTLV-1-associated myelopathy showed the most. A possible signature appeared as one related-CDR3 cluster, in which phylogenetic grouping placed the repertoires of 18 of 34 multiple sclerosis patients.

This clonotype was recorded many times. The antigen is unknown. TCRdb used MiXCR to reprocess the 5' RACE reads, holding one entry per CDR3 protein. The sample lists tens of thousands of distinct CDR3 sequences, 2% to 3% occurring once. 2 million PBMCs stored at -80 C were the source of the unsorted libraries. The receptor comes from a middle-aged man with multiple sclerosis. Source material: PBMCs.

This CDR3 reads CASSLVGLPNNEQFF. The CDR3 DNA reads as TGTGCCAGCAGCCTCGTTGGACTACCTAACAATGAGCAGTTCTTC. The chain recombines TRBV7-2 with TRBJ2-1; TRBD2 might be the D (6 bases). V was pared by 5 bases and J by 5 bases, with 16 bases between. The CDR3 totals 15 residues. The germline V gene has CDR1 SGHTA and CDR2 FQGNSA.